This note documents a single T cell receptor beta chain sequence. Original data processing: Nucleated cell counts were estimated from reference gene primer amplification. Sequencing was performed with immunoSEQ multiplex PCR; in TCRdb, only in-frame clones are kept and a portion is missing. V and J calls and clone size are copied from that table; D and trimming were computed from the DNA. The table shows about 260,000 clones, with 85% to 90% occurring only once. This record belongs to a study of blood T cell repertoires in COVID-19. Across the study: Sources were T cells, B-cell-depleted T cells, or PBMCs; the material itself was cDNA or gDNA.

Adults between roughly 18 and 89 years of age took part from 24 US areas. Participants reported their clinical history, and cohort assignment relied on those reports. The CDR3 is 13 residues long. Germline values: CDR1 SGHVS, CDR2 FNYEAQ. V was trimmed by 5 bases and J by 7 bases, leaving 14 bases between them. The chain uses TRBV7-6 and TRBJ2-5; no reliable D call. The clonotype originates from a woman younger than 30 who had recovered from COVID-19. The specimen was PBMCs or T cells enriched from blood (not recorded which). The chain's CDR3 is CASSLQRVGTQYF. For the CDR3, the DNA is TGTGCCAGCAGCCTCCAGCGAGTGGGGACCCAGTACTTC.